The 25 T cell receptor beta chains below all came from one sample that was sequenced in a study of cytomegalovirus exposure and HLA in healthy donors. Use of 60 Vbeta and 13 Jbeta primers characterized the PCR. Produced via immunoSEQ multiplex PCR; TCRdb's table is partial and in-frame only. The sample records roughly 200,000 clones, over 80% being singletons. Sequencing was performed on PBMCs. These receptors were obtained from a boy aged 2 to 10 in good health and CMV-seronegative.

In this sample, this clone turned up once. This sequence joins TRBV6-5 and TRBJ1-2, with D possibly matching TRBD1 (5 bases). The CDR3 runs to 13 residues. CDR1 is MNHEY, CDR2 SVGAGI, per germline. V lost 7 bases and J 7 bases, leaving 16 bases between the germline ends. CDR3 nucleotides: TGTGCCAGCACCTTTCGGGTGGGGGGTGGCTACACCTTC. Its translation: CASTFRVGGGYTF.

This chain joins TRBV11-1 and TRBJ2-1, with D possibly matching TRBD2 (6 bases). The V end lost 5 bases, the J end lost 7 bases, and 12 bases lay between the germline ends. Germline assignment: CDR1 SGHAT and CDR2 FQDESV (reference sequence). There are 13 residues in the CDR3. The CDR3 loop is CASSVGLYNEQFF. The CDR3 coding sequence is TGTGCCAGCAGCGTGGGACTCTATAATGAGCAGTTCTTC.

The genes are TRBV6-5 and TRBJ2-2; D may be TRBD2 (5 bases). Looked up from germline, CDR1 is MNHEY and CDR2 is SVGAGI. With 6 bases removed from V and 7 bases from J, the gap between germline ends came to 15 bases. There are 14 residues in the CDR3. CDR3 loop: CASSPSRAVGELFF. CDR3 nucleotide sequence: TGTGCCAGCAGCCCCTCGCGGGCAGTCGGGGAGCTGTTTTTT.

J is TRBJ2-5 and V is TRBV2, with a possible D match to TRBD1 (6 bases). Germline-derived CDR1 and CDR2 are SNHLY and FYNNEI. The CDR3 sequence is 14 residues long. The V end lost 6 bases, the J end lost 1 base, and 12 bases lay between the germline ends. CDR3 in DNA: TGTGCCAGCAGCCGCTACAGGGTCCAAGAGACCCAGTACTTC. Translating it yields CASSRYRVQETQYF.

This chain connects TRBV20-1 to TRBJ2-7; D is unresolved. V was clipped by 2 bases and J by 2 bases, with 4 bases between them. The CDR3 sequence is 11 residues long. Per the germline V gene, CDR1 is DFQATT and CDR2 is SNEGSKA (reference sequence). CDR3 coding DNA: TGCAGTGCTAGATCAACCTACGAGCAGTACTTC. Its translation: CSARSTYEQYF.

This sequence joins TRBV30 and TRBJ1-1; 7 bases line up with TRBD1. CDR1 is GTSNPN, CDR2 SVGIG, per germline (reference sequence). V shed 4 bases, J shed 0 bases, and the junction held 5 bases outside the gene matches. The CDR3 is 14 amino acids. The CDR3 bases are TGTGCCTGGAATCGACAGGGACTGAACACTGAAGCTTTCTTT. Protein: CAWNRQGLNTEAFF.

This chain joins TRBV4-2 and TRBJ1-2; D call uncertain. Per germline, CDR1 LGHNA and CDR2 YNFKEQ. V was shortened by 1 base and J by 7 bases, with 10 bases between the two germline ends. This CDR3 has 13 amino acids. DNA for the CDR3: TGTGCCAGCAGCCAAGGGAGAGGTGGTGGCTACACCTTC. Translating it yields CASSQGRGGGYTF.

V usage is TRBV27 and J usage is TRBJ2-7; D not resolved. The germline gives CDR1 MNHEY, CDR2 SMNVEV (reference sequence). The CDR3 covers 11 residues. Deletions cut 4 bases from V and 7 bases from J, with 8 bases between. The CDR3 loop reads CASSSLSEQYF. CDR3 coding DNA: TGTGCCAGCAGTTCTCTCTCGGAGCAGTACTTC.

This sequence joins TRBV5-1 and TRBJ1-4; TRBD1 matches 9 bases. The CDR3 has 16 amino acids. Germline V gene sequence: CDR1 SGHRS, CDR2 YFSETQ. The junction had 8 bases not matched to a gene; V was cut back by 0 bases and J by 8 bases. CDR3 nucleotides: TGCGCCAGCAGCTTGGGGATGGGGACAGGGTTCGAAAAACTGTTTTTT. Translation: CASSLGMGTGFEKLFF.

The table lists this clone with a few counts. The V and J genes are TRBV30 and TRBJ1-2; TRBD1 matches 8 bases. CDR1 and CDR2 from the germline V gene are GTSNPN and SVGIG (reference sequence). CDR3 length: 13 residues. Germline trimming cut 2 bases from V and 3 bases from J; bases unmatched to any gene: 2. In DNA form, the CDR3 reads TGTGCCTGGAGTCCGGACAGGGACTATGGCTACACCTTC. Translation gives CAWSPDRDYGYTF.

The chain uses TRBV6-5 and TRBJ2-1; 12 positions agree with TRBD2. The germline gives CDR1 MNHEY, CDR2 SVGAGI. V lost 2 bases and J lost 9; bases outside the gene matches: 5. The CDR3 consists of 15 residues. Here the CDR3 DNA reads TGTGCCAGCAGTTACGCTAGCGGGAGGGCCGGTGAGCAGTTCTTC. This sequence encodes CASSYASGRAGEQFF.

The chain carries TRBV5-1 and TRBJ2-5, with TRBD1 matching 10 bases. J was trimmed by 2 bases and V by 3 bases; bases with no gene match: 4. Germline lookup yields CDR1 SGHRS and CDR2 YFSETQ. This CDR3 has 15 amino acids. CDR3 amino acids: CASSSGTGVQETQYF. The CDR3 DNA follows: TGCGCCAGCAGCTCCGGGACAGGGGTTCAAGAGACCCAGTACTTC.

The gene calls are TRBV28 and TRBJ2-4; 7 nucleotides match TRBD1. The V gene end was trimmed by 6 bases and the J gene end by 3 bases; junction bases not matched to a gene: 11. The CDR3 contains 16 residues. The V gene's germline CDR1 is MDHEN and CDR2 SYDVKM. CDR3 nucleotides: TGTGCCAGCAGCGAGCCGTCAACAGGGGTCAAAAACATTCAGTACTTC. Its translation is CASSEPSTGVKNIQYF.

The genes are TRBV5-5 and TRBJ2-3, with unresolved D. The CDR3 runs 16 residues. V shed 4 bases and J shed 5 bases, with 20 bases lying between them. Germline values: CDR1 SGHKS, CDR2 YYEKEE (reference sequence). CDR3 DNA sequence: TGTGCCAGCAGCGGGCAGCCCGTATCAATGGGAGATACGCAGTATTTT. Its translation is CASSGQPVSMGDTQYF.

With respect to this clone: The same CDR3 can be traced to other DNA sequences in this sample. The chain carries TRBV6-4 and TRBJ2-1, with 8 bases lining up with TRBD2. This CDR3 is 14 amino acids long. Germline CDR1 MRHNA, CDR2 SNTAGT. Losses at the gene ends were 2 bases for V and 7 bases for J; bases not matched to a gene: 4. The CDR3 region has the DNA TGTGCCAGCAGTGACGGGACTAGTGGGAATGAGCAGTTCTTC. This encodes CASSDGTSGNEQFF.

The chain is built from TRBV10-1 and TRBJ2-3; 11 bases fit TRBD2. The V gene end was trimmed by 2 bases and the J gene end by 2 bases; junction bases not matched to a gene: 3. The length of the CDR3 is 16 residues. Germline V CDR1 and CDR2: WNHNN, SYGVQD (reference sequence). CDR3 loop: CASSETSGGPTDTQYF. The CDR3 region has the DNA TGCGCCAGCAGTGAGACTAGCGGGGGCCCCACAGATACGCAGTATTTT.

This chain joins TRBV6-5 and TRBJ1-4, with D unresolved. The CDR3 totals 14 residues. The germline V and J ends were trimmed by 7 bases and 7 bases, with 16 bases remaining between them. Looked up from germline, CDR1 is MNHEY and CDR2 is SVGAGI. The CDR3 reads CASKEGGVSEKLFF. The CDR3 DNA reads as TGTGCCAGCAAGGAGGGCGGAGTTAGTGAAAAACTGTTTTTT.

This chain connects TRBV5-6 to TRBJ2-5; D is perhaps TRBD2 (5 bases). V was clipped by 5 bases and J by 1 base, with 15 bases between them. The CDR3 covers 15 residues. CDR1 is SGHDT, CDR2 YYEEEE, per germline. The CDR3 here is CASRKDGNLQETQYF. The CDR3, as DNA: TGTGCCAGCAGAAAGGACGGGAACCTCCAAGAGACCCAGTACTTC.

This chain uses TRBV5-4 with TRBJ2-1; the D is unclear. V was trimmed by 0 bases and J by 3 bases, leaving 16 bases between them. The CDR3 length is 17 residues. Germline CDR1 is SGHNT and CDR2 is YYREEE (reference sequence). This chain's CDR3 is CASSLVAVDFRYNEQFF. CDR3 in DNA: TGTGCCAGCAGCTTGGTAGCCGTTGACTTCCGCTACAATGAGCAGTTCTTC. The whole variable domain, remainder taken from reference TRBV5-4 and TRBJ2-1, is ETGVTQSPTHLIKTRGQQVTLRCSSQSGHNTVSWYQQALGQGPQFIFQYYREEENGRGNFPPRFSGLQFPNYSSELNVNALELDDSALYLCASSLVAVDFRYNEQFFGPGTRLTVL.

The chain's CDR3 is CASSEAGGHQPQHF. The CDR3 DNA is TGTGCCAGCAGTGAAGCCGGGGGACATCAGCCCCAGCATTTT. The chain uses TRBV6-1 and TRBJ1-5; TRBD1 is a possible D gene (5 bases). The CDR3 is 14 residues long. The germline V gene has CDR1 MNHNS and CDR2 SASEGT. Trimming took off 0 bases at V and 5 bases at J, with 8 bases between the two ends.

Only one count was recorded for this clone. The V call is TRBV11-2, the J call TRBJ2-5, with 13 bases lining up with TRBD2. Germline V gives CDR1 SGHAT, CDR2 FQNNGV. This CDR3 is 15 amino acids long. Unmatched junction bases numbered 2, after V lost 5 bases and J lost 2 bases. The CDR3 here is CASSRLAGGQETQYF. The CDR3, as DNA: TGTGCCAGCAGCCGACTAGCGGGGGGACAAGAGACCCAGTACTTC.

The CDR3 DNA sequence: TGTGCCAGCCAGGGGGGTGCGGAGACCCAGTACTTC. It yields the protein CASQGGAETQYF. The chain links TRBV19 to TRBJ2-5; the D gene is possibly TRBD1 (7 bases). Per germline, CDR1 LNHDA and CDR2 SQIVND (reference sequence). Trimming left V 9 bases short and J 5 bases short, with 13 bases between. The CDR3 is made up of 12 amino acids. Drawing the rest from reference TRBV19 and TRBJ2-5, the complete variable domain is DGGITQSPKYLFRKEGQNVTLSCEQNLNHDAMYWYRQDPGQGLRLIYYSQIVNDFQKGDIAEGYSVSREKKESFPLTVTSAQKNPTAFYLCASQGGAETQYFGPGTRLLVL.

The chain joins TRBV19 to TRBJ1-2; D not resolved. The CDR3 runs to 15 residues. V lost 0 bases and J 2 bases, leaving 10 bases between the germline ends. Germline CDR1 reads LNHDA; CDR2 reads SQIVND (reference sequence). The CDR3 DNA reads TGTGCCAGTAGTATAGACGCAGGATTCAACTATGGCTACACCTTC. This codes for CASSIDAGFNYGYTF. Combining the CDR3 with reference TRBV19 and TRBJ1-2 gives the whole variable domain DGGITQSPKYLFRKEGQNVTLSCEQNLNHDAMYWYRQDPGQGLRLIYYSQIVNDFQKGDIAEGYSVSREKKESFPLTVTSAQKNPTAFYLCASSIDAGFNYGYTFGSGTRLTVV.

The gene calls are TRBV30 and TRBJ1-2; D gene ambiguous. The CDR3 runs 14 residues. With 1 base removed from V and 0 bases from J, the gap between germline ends came to 9 bases. Germline CDR1 GTSNPN, CDR2 SVGIG (reference sequence). The CDR3 bases are TGTGCCTGGAGTGGGGAGCCCCCTAACTATGGCTACACCTTC. As protein: CAWSGEPPNYGYTF.

The chain uses TRBV29-1 and TRBJ2-5; tentatively, D is TRBD1 (5 bases). The germline CDR1 and CDR2 sequences are SQVTM and ANQGSEA. The CDR3 is 14 residues long. V was shortened by 4 bases and J by 0 bases, with 12 bases between the two germline ends. This chain's CDR3 is CSVVGHMYQETQYF. CDR3 nucleotide sequence: TGCAGCGTTGTAGGACATATGTACCAAGAGACCCAGTACTTC.